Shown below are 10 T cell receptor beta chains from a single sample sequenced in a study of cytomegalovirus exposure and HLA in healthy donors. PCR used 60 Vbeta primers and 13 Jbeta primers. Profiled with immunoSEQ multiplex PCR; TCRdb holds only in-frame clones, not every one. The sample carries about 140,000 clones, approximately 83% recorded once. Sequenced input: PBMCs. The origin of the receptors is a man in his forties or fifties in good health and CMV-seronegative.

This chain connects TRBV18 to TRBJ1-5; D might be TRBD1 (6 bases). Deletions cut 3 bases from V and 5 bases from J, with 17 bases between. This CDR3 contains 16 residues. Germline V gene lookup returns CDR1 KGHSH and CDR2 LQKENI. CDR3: CASSPSVAGDYQPQHF. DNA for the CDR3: TGTGCCAGCTCACCGTCGGTGGCAGGGGATTATCAGCCCCAGCATTTT. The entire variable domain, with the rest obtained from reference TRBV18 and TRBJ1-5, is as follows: NAGVMQNPRHLVRRRGQEARLRCSPMKGHSHVYWYRQLPEEGLKFMVYLQKENIIDESGMPKERFSAEFPKEGPSILRIQQVVRGDSAAYFCASSPSVAGDYQPQHFGDGTRLSIL.

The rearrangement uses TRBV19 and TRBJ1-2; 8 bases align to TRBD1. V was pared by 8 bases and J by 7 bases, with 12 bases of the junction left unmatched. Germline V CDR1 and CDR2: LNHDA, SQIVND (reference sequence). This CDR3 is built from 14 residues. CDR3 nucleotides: TGTGCCAGTGAAATTAGGACAGGGTCATCTGGCTACACCTTC. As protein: CASEIRTGSSGYTF.

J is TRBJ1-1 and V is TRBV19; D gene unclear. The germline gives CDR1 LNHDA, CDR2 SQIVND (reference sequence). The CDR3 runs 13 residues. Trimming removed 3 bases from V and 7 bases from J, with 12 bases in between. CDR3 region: CASSIGVAVEAFF. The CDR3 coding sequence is TGTGCCAGTAGTATCGGGGTCGCAGTTGAAGCTTTCTTT.

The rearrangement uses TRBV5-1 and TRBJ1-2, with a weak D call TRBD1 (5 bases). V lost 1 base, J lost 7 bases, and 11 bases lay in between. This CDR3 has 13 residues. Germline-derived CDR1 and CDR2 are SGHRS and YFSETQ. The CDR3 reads CASSLSQGSGYTF. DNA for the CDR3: TGCGCCAGCAGCTTGAGTCAGGGATCTGGCTACACCTTC.

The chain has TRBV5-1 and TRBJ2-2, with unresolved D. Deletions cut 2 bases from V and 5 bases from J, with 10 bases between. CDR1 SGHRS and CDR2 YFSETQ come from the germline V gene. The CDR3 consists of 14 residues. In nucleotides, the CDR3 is TGCGCCAGCAGCTTATACTACGGTACCGGGGAGCTGTTTTTT. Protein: CASSLYYGTGELFF. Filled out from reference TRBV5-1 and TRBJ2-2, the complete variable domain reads KAGVTQTPRYLIKTRGQQVTLSCSPISGHRSVSWYQQTPGQGLQFLFEYFSETQRNKGNFPGRFSGRQFSNSRSEMNVSTLELGDSALYLCASSLYYGTGELFFGEGSRLTVL.

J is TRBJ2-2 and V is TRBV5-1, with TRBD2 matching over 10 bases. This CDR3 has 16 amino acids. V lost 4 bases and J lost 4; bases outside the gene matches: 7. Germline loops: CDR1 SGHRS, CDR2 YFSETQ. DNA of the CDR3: TGCGCCAGCAGCGCGAGATTAGCGGGGGGCACCGGGGAGCTGTTTTTT. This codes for CASSARLAGGTGELFF.

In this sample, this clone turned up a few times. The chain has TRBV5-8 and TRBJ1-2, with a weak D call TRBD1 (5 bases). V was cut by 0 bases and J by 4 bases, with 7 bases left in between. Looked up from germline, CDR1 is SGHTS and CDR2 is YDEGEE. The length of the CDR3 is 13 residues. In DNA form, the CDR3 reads TGTGCCAGCAGCTTGGGCAGGGTCTATGGCTACACCTTC. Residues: CASSLGRVYGYTF.

DNA of the CDR3: TGCGCCAGCAGAAGACCGGGACAGGGTGACAATGAGCAGTTCTTC. It is translated as CASRRPGQGDNEQFF. The gene calls are TRBV5-1 and TRBJ2-1; 9 bases match TRBD1. The CDR3 totals 15 residues. Trimming removed 5 bases from V and 5 bases from J; junction bases left unmatched: 8. Per the germline V gene, CDR1 is SGHRS and CDR2 is YFSETQ.

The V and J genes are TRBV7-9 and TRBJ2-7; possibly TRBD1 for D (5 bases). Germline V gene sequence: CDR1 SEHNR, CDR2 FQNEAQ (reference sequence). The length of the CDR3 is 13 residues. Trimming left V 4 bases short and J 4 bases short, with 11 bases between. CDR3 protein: CASSSPQGYEQYF. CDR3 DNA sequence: TGTGCCAGCAGCTCTCCTCAGGGTTACGAGCAGTACTTC.

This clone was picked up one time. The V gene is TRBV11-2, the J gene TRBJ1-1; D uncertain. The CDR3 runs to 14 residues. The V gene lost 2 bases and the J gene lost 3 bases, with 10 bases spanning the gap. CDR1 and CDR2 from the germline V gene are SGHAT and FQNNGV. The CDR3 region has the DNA TGTGCCAGCAGCTTAAGCGGAACCTACACTGAAGCTTTCTTT. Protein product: CASSLSGTYTEAFF.